Shown below are 15 T cell receptor beta chains from a single sample sequenced in a study of control samples from healthy donors and cancer patients. Clones were read by immunoSEQ multiplex PCR, and TCRdb kept only the in-frame ones, dropping some. The table has about 59,000 clones, approximately 92% seen once. Sequencing used PBMCs. These receptors were obtained from a man aged 35-49 years with colorectal cancer.

The rearrangement links TRBV28 to TRBJ1-2; TRBD1 might be the D (6 bases). CDR1 MDHEN and CDR2 SYDVKM come from the germline V gene. Trimming cost V 3 bases and J 2 bases, with 7 bases left between them. This CDR3 comprises 13 residues. The CDR3 loop is CASSFGQNYGYTF. The CDR3 DNA is TGTGCCAGCAGTTTTGGACAGAACTATGGCTACACCTTC.

V and J are TRBV5-8 and TRBJ1-6; possible D gene TRBD1, 5 bases. The CDR3 extends over 15 amino acids. The ends were cut back, 7 bases at V and 2 bases at J, with 13 bases in the middle. CDR1 and CDR2 from the germline V gene are SGHTS and YDEGEE. The CDR3 DNA is TGTGCCAGCCTGCGGGGGGTCGCCTATAATTCACCCCTCCACTTT. The encoded protein is CASLRGVAYNSPLHF.

The chain has TRBV11-3 and TRBJ2-7; D remains unclear. Germline CDR1 is SGHNT and CDR2 is YENEEA. Trimming took 7 bases from V and 2 from J, leaving 15 bases between them. The CDR3 covers 14 residues. As DNA, the CDR3 is TGTGCCAGCACCCTCCGGGCAGGCGCCTACGAGCAGTACTTC. This encodes CASTLRAGAYEQYF.

The rearrangement uses TRBV29-1 and TRBJ1-1; a weak D match, TRBD1 (5 bases). Trimming removed 4 bases from V and 0 bases from J, with 9 bases in between. Germline CDR1 and CDR2: SQVTM and ANQGSEA. This CDR3 is built from 13 residues. Here the CDR3 reads CSVGPTVNTEAFF. DNA for the CDR3: TGCAGCGTTGGTCCGACAGTGAACACTGAAGCTTTCTTT.

The CDR3: CASSYDSGGVETQYF. The DNA of the CDR3 is TGTGCCAGCAGTTACGATAGCGGGGGGGTAGAGACCCAGTACTTC. The V gene is TRBV6-2 or TRBV6-3, the J gene TRBJ2-5; the match to TRBD2 covers 11 bases. Trimming cost V 2 bases and J 4 bases; bases outside gene matches: 3. Germline CDR1 reads MNHEY; CDR2 reads SVGEGT. The CDR3 consists of 15 residues.

This rearrangement joins TRBV3-1 (or the pseudogene TRBV3-2) to TRBJ2-2; D is tentatively TRBD1 or TRBD2 (6 bases each). CDR1 is LGHDT and CDR2 is YNNKEL in the germline V gene (reference sequence). V was shortened by 5 bases and J by 7 bases, with 17 bases between the two germline ends. The length of the CDR3 is 15 residues. CDR3 DNA sequence: TGTGCCAGCAGCAACCGGGGGCCCCGTGTCGGGGAGCTGTTTTTT. Its protein is CASSNRGPRVGELFF.

The chain has TRBV7-8 and TRBJ1-6, with 7 bases matching TRBD1. Per germline, CDR1 SGHVS and CDR2 FQNEAQ. The junction had 7 bases not matched to a gene; V was cut back by 5 bases and J by 0 bases. The CDR3 is made up of 17 amino acids. The CDR3 protein is CASSADRQSSYNSPLHF. In DNA, the CDR3 is TGTGCCAGCAGCGCGGACAGGCAAAGCTCCTATAATTCACCCCTCCACTTT.

The V gene is TRBV18, the J gene TRBJ1-1, with a tentative D call TRBD1 (6 bases). Trimming shortened V by 3 bases and J by 0 bases, and 14 bases separated the two germline ends. CDR1 is KGHSH, CDR2 LQKENI, per germline. CDR3 size: 16 residues. In nucleotides, the CDR3 is TGTGCCAGCTCACCCTCGGAGGGGGGCATGAACACTGAAGCTTTCTTT. It codes for CASSPSEGGMNTEAFF.

This clone showed up just a few times. V gene TRBV6-6 combines with J gene TRBJ1-5; 7 nucleotides agree with TRBD1. This CDR3 is built from 15 residues. J was trimmed by 2 bases and V by 6 bases; bases with no gene match: 7. CDR1 and CDR2 (germline): MNHNY, SVGAGI (reference sequence). The CDR3 spells CASRSEGAGNQPQHF. The CDR3 coding sequence is TGTGCCAGCAGGTCCGAGGGGGCTGGCAATCAGCCCCAGCATTTT.

The table lists this clone with a count of one. The J gene is TRBJ1-6, the V gene TRBV3-1 (or the pseudogene TRBV3-2), with 7 bases that match TRBD1. In germline, CDR1 is LGHDT, CDR2 YNNKEL (reference sequence). The junction had 11 bases not matched to a gene; V was cut back by 4 bases and J by 11 bases. There are 15 residues in the CDR3. The CDR3 loop reads CASSPYQQGSTPLHF. As DNA, the CDR3 is TGTGCCAGCAGCCCATATCAACAGGGGAGCACACCCCTCCACTTT.

This chain joins TRBV9 and TRBJ1-3; tentative D call: TRBD1 (5 bases). The germline gives CDR1 SGDLS, CDR2 YYNGEE. Trimming stripped 7 bases from V and 0 bases from J, with 14 bases between. This CDR3 comprises 15 residues. CDR3 in DNA: TGTGCCAGCGGAGGTTCGACAGACTCTGGAAACACCATATATTTT. Protein product: CASGGSTDSGNTIYF.

The rearrangement links TRBV5-1 to TRBJ1-4; no definite D call. CDR1 and CDR2 from the germline V gene are SGHRS and YFSETQ. Between the trimmed V and J ends, which lost 1 base and 0 bases, there was a span of 7 bases. The CDR3 runs 15 residues. The CDR3 nucleotides read TGCGCCAGCAGCTTGTCCAGTCCAACTAATGAAAAACTGTTTTTT. Protein sequence: CASSLSSPTNEKLFF.

The V and J genes are TRBV7-2 and TRBJ1-4; weak D call: TRBD1 (6 bases). Per germline, CDR1 SGHTA and CDR2 FQGNSA. Between the trimmed V and J ends, which lost 1 base and 7 bases, there was a span of 13 bases. This CDR3 comprises 15 residues. In nucleotides, the CDR3 is TGTGCCAGCAGCTTAGGGCCAGGGGCTGGTGAAAAACTGTTTTTT. The encoded protein is CASSLGPGAGEKLFF.

The chain is built from TRBV5-4 and TRBJ1-2; 7 bases fit TRBD1. J lost 4 bases, V lost 1 base, and 7 bases had no gene match. The CDR3 contains 15 residues. Germline V CDR1 and CDR2: SGHNT, YYREEE (reference sequence). This CDR3 reads CASSLRDRAVYGYTF. CDR3 DNA: TGTGCCAGCAGCTTGAGGGACAGAGCAGTCTATGGCTACACCTTC.

The V and J genes are TRBV14 and TRBJ2-3; TRBD2 agrees at 7 bases. After removal of 1 base from V and 3 bases from J, the junction contained 10 bases not matched to a gene. Germline-derived CDR1 and CDR2 are SGHDN and FVKESK. CDR3 size: 17 residues. CDR3 residues: CASSQGGGPPRTDTQYF. The CDR3, as DNA: TGTGCCAGCAGCCAAGGCGGGGGACCCCCTAGGACAGATACGCAGTATTTT.